This TCR beta chain was captured in a study of regulatory T cells in long-lasting Graves disease. A few counts support this clonotype. Construction of TCR beta libraries relied on iRepertoire HTBI primers and on Arm-PCR targeting CDR3 regions. TCRdb independently ran MiXCR on the multiplex PCR reads; one entry per CDR3 protein. The sample has about half a million distinct CDR3 sequences; approximately 12% are singletons. V gave up 4 bases and J gave up 7 bases, with 20 bases separating them. The germline gives CDR1 MGHRA, CDR2 YSYEKL. CDR3 length: 16 amino acids. Time point indicated: newly diagnosed GD, antithyroid drugs for less than 3 months. Following extraction of RNA from PBMCs, that RNA was used to make the TCR library. These data are also associated with another study on T cells in Graves' hyperthyroidism and ophthalmopathy. That paper notes: Uncontrolled infection, other autoimmune disease, pregnancy or lactation barred patients from enrollment.

The sequencing here drew on peripheral blood mononuclear cells (PBMCs), taken at new diagnosis, from a patient treated with antithyroid drugs. This chain links TRBV4-1 with TRBJ2-1, with TRBD1 as a possible D gene (5 bases). The receptor was derived from a woman aged 25 to 39 with Graves disease. The CDR3, as DNA: TGCGCCAGCAGCCTTCTTGGGCCAGGGAAACGGAATGAGCAGTTCTTC. Translating it yields CASSLLGPGKRNEQFF.